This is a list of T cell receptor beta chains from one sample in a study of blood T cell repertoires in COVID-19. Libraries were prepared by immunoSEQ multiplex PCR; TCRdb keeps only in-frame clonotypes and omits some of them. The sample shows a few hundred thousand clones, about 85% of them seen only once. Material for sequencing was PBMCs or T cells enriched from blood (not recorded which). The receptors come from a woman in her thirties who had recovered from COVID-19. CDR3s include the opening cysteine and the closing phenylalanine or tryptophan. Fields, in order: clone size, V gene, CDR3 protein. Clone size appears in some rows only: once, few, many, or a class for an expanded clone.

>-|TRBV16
CASSLGVKLFF
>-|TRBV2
CASNPGGNQPQHF
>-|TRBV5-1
CASRDTQGVGTEAFF
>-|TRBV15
CATSRGSGGAEETQYF
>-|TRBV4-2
CASSQARGIEGGNTIYF
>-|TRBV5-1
CASSFRSNTGELFF
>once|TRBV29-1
CSVLTSAAGFFEQFF
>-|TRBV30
CAWHRGLPEAFF
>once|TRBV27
CASSLKSGTDLREKLFF
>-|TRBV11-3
CASSLGQGGYEQYF
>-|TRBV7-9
CASSPQGLRTGELFF
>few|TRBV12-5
CASGLGTGINQPQHF
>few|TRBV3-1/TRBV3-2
CASSQRLASGGDTQYF
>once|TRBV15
CATSRDIKGDIQYF
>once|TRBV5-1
CASSSSPEETQYF
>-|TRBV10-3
CAISETRPPNTEAFF
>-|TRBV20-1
CSARDKNIQYF
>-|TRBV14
CASSQTGITDTQYF
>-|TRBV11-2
CASSLGVVRGHGYTF
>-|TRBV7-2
CASRPGTSGAEEQFF
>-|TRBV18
CASSPRTGGMGEQFF
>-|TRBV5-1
CASRQTSGIYEQYF
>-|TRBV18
CASSPLHELTEAFF
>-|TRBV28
CASSHGQGDNQPQHF
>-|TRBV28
CASSLYSGVDGYTF
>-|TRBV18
CASSPVTGRTNEKLFF
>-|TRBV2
CASSYQGLTEAFF
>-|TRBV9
CASSVAARQPYEQYF
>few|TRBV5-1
CASSHRDRGYEQYF
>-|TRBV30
CAWSGRGQTEAFF
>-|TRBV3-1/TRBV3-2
CASSPGGGTEAFF
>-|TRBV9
CASSPQGARDSPLHF
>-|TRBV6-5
CASRDIGGYTF
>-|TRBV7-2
CASSPDSPSSGNTIYF